This passage covers 21 T cell receptor beta chains from one sample sequenced in a study of beta chain features in type 1 diabetes. Expressed TCRB transcripts got sequenced, as all isolated RNA was reverse transcribed. The assay was immunoSEQ multiplex PCR, and TCRdb's table has in-frame clones only and misses some. Among under 900,000 clones listed, roughly 15% were seen once. The source material was naive CD4+ T cells from blood. These receptor sequences come from a woman aged 18 to 35 in good health.

V is TRBV5-6 and J is TRBJ1-2; D is unclear. The germline V and J ends were trimmed by 0 bases and 9 bases, with 9 bases remaining between them. Germline values: CDR1 SGHDT, CDR2 YYEEEE. The CDR3 loop spans 12 amino acids. The DNA of the CDR3 is TGTGCCAGCAGCTTGGGGGGATATAGCTACACCTTC. Encoded protein: CASSLGGYSYTF.

This clone occurred a few times. This rearrangement joins TRBV18 to TRBJ2-1; D call uncertain. The germline V gene has CDR1 KGHSH and CDR2 LQKENI. Trimming took off 4 bases at V and 8 bases at J, with 9 bases between the two ends. The CDR3 consists of 12 residues. The CDR3 protein is CASSLQADEQFF. CDR3 sequence (DNA): TGTGCCAGCTCACTTCAGGCCGATGAGCAGTTCTTC. Full variable domain (missing parts from reference TRBV18 and TRBJ2-1): NAGVMQNPRHLVRRRGQEARLRCSPMKGHSHVYWYRQLPEEGLKFMVYLQKENIIDESGMPKERFSAEFPKEGPSILRIQQVVRGDSAAYFCASSLQADEQFFGPGTRLTVL.

This clone was seen a handful of times. The V gene is TRBV7-3, the J gene TRBJ1-1; D gene ambiguous. V lost 2 bases, J lost 0 bases, and 13 bases lay in between. The germline gives CDR1 SGHTA, CDR2 FQGTGA. This CDR3 region has 16 residues. CDR3 DNA: TGTGCCAGCAGCTTAGATGATGACAATTTGAACACTGAAGCTTTCTTT. This translates into CASSLDDDNLNTEAFF.

This clone was detected ten times or more. The gene calls are TRBV14 and TRBJ2-1; tentatively, D is TRBD2 (7 bases). Germline V gene data show CDR1 as SGHDN and CDR2 as FVKESK. CDR3 size: 12 residues. Between the trimmed V and J ends, which lost 10 bases and 8 bases, there was a span of 15 bases. CDR3 in DNA: TGTGCCACCGGAGGGGGGGGCGATGAGCAGTTCTTC. The encoded protein is CATGGGGDEQFF.

This clone was seen a few times. CDR3 sequence reads: CASSLTWAVNTEAFF. The CDR3 DNA reads as TGTGCCAGCAGTTTAACCTGGGCAGTAAACACTGAAGCTTTCTTT. The chain carries TRBV27 and TRBJ1-1; D ambiguous. The CDR3 length is 15 residues. With 2 bases removed from V and 2 bases from J, the gap between germline ends came to 12 bases. CDR1 is MNHEY, CDR2 SMNVEV, per germline (reference sequence).

This clone was observed a few times. The chain recombines TRBV29-1 with TRBJ2-1; D possibly matches TRBD1 or TRBD2 (6 bases each). The V gene lost 4 bases and the J gene lost 6 bases, with 16 bases spanning the gap. The CDR3 totals 14 residues. CDR1 and CDR2 from the germline V gene are SQVTM and ANQGSEA. CDR3 amino acids: CSVGGGGSGNEQFF. The CDR3 nucleotides are TGCAGCGTTGGCGGAGGGGGGTCAGGCAATGAGCAGTTCTTC.

This chain uses TRBV7-4 with TRBJ1-5; 9 nucleotides align to TRBD1. Germline V gene sequence: CDR1 SGHVT, CDR2 SQSDAQ. V shed 2 bases and J 2 bases; nucleotides not matched to a gene: 7. The CDR3 has 17 amino acids. The CDR3 loop is CASSLIWTGVCNQPQHF. In DNA form, the CDR3 reads TGTGCCAGCAGCTTAATCTGGACAGGGGTTTGCAATCAGCCCCAGCATTTT.

This clone was detected a few times. The chain is built from TRBV6-6 and TRBJ2-3; 8 nucleotides match TRBD2. Looked up from germline, CDR1 is MNHNY and CDR2 is SVGAGI (reference sequence). V shed 5 bases, J shed 4 bases, and the junction held 5 bases outside the gene matches. The CDR3 totals 14 residues. CDR3 nucleotides: TGTGCCAGCAGTACAGCGGGAGTGCCAGATACGCAGTATTTT. This gives the protein CASSTAGVPDTQYF.

This clone has more than one count but fewer than ten. This chain connects TRBV29-1 to TRBJ2-3; D possibly corresponds to TRBD2 (5 bases). V was clipped by 4 bases and J by 0 bases, with 11 bases between them. Germline values: CDR1 SQVTM, CDR2 ANQGSEA. This CDR3 spans 14 amino acids. This CDR3 is CSVAGGGSTDTQYF. In nucleotides, the CDR3 is TGCAGCGTTGCTGGCGGCGGGAGCACAGATACGCAGTATTTT.

The gene calls are TRBV5-6 and TRBJ1-4; tentative D call: TRBD1 (5 bases). The CDR3 totals 17 residues. CDR1 is SGHDT, CDR2 YYEEEE, per germline. V was cut by 3 bases and J by 0 bases, with 15 bases left in between. This CDR3 is CASSSRGGFATNEKLFF. The CDR3 coding sequence is TGTGCCAGCAGCTCAAGGGGCGGTTTTGCAACTAATGAAAAACTGTTTTTT.

This clone showed up just a few times. V gene TRBV10-3 combines with J gene TRBJ2-7; TRBD1 matches at 10 bases. CDR1 and CDR2 from the germline V gene are ENHRY and SYGVKD. The V gene end was trimmed by 10 bases and the J gene end by 5 bases; junction bases not matched to a gene: 8. This CDR3 region has 13 residues. CDR3 sequence reads: CASAGTGVHEQYF. The CDR3 bases are TGTGCCAGCGCCGGGACAGGGGTCCACGAGCAGTACTTC.

This clone has more than one count but fewer than ten. This sequence joins TRBV19 and TRBJ2-6; D remains unclear. Per the germline V gene, CDR1 is LNHDA and CDR2 is SQIVND (reference sequence). The CDR3 length is 16 residues. V was pared by 10 bases and J by 0 bases, with 16 bases between. CDR3 amino acids: CATCPFQTSGANVLTF. The CDR3 DNA reads as TGTGCCACTTGCCCCTTCCAAACCTCTGGGGCCAACGTCCTGACTTTC.

This clone showed up just a few times. The chain couples TRBV7-9 to TRBJ2-1; 8 bases are a match to TRBD1. Germline V gene sequence: CDR1 SEHNR, CDR2 FQNEAQ (reference sequence). With 3 bases clipped from V and 4 bases from J, the junction kept 11 bases outside the gene matches. The CDR3 length is 17 residues. The CDR3 DNA reads as TGTGCCAGCAGCTTTTTTCTGGACAGGGTAGGGTACAATGAGCAGTTCTTC. Translated, it gives CASSFFLDRVGYNEQFF.

This clone was detected a few times. The CDR3 nucleotides read TGTGCCAGAAGCGTAGTGATAGCTCAAGAGACCCAGTACTTC. Translated, it gives CARSVVIAQETQYF. The chain couples TRBV7-5 to TRBJ2-5; the D segment call TRBD2 is taken from the table without a DNA check. TRBV7-5 represents a pseudogene. The CDR3 consists of 14 residues.

The chain links TRBV7-2 to TRBJ1-4; D gene ambiguous. The CDR3 length is 13 residues. Trimming removed 3 bases at V and 4 bases at J, with 6 bases between. The germline V gene has CDR1 SGHTA and CDR2 FQGNSA. The CDR3 DNA is TGTGCCAGCAGCTTGCTGTATAATGAAAAACTGTTTTTT. Its protein is CASSLLYNEKLFF.

This sequence joins TRBV7-8 and TRBJ2-1, with TRBD1 identical over 7 bases. The CDR3 has 15 amino acids. CDR1 SGHVS and CDR2 FQNEAQ come from the germline V gene. V gave up 5 bases and J gave up 2 bases; unmatched junction bases: 6. CDR3 nucleotides: TGTGCCAGCAGCCTCCCCGGGACAGCCTACAATGAGCAGTTCTTC. As protein: CASSLPGTAYNEQFF.

The V call is TRBV18, the J call TRBJ1-1; D is possibly TRBD1 (6 bases). CDR1 is KGHSH and CDR2 is LQKENI in the germline V gene. Trimming took off 6 bases at V and 1 base at J, with 15 bases between the two ends. The CDR3 extends over 15 amino acids. Here the CDR3 DNA reads TGTGCCAGCTCCCCCGGGGGGGCGAGGAACACTGAAGCTTTCTTT. This encodes CASSPGGARNTEAFF.

This clone was counted a few times. The rearrangement uses TRBV28 and TRBJ2-5; D remains ambiguous. Trimming took 3 bases from V and 5 from J, leaving 7 bases between them. The germline CDR1 and CDR2 sequences are MDHEN and SYDVKM. The CDR3 consists of 12 residues. The CDR3 nucleotides read TGTGCCAGCAGTTTGTATGGTGAGACCCAGTACTTC. Translated, it gives CASSLYGETQYF.

This clone was picked up a small number of times. The chain links TRBV29-1 to TRBJ1-2; D uncertain. Trimming left V 7 bases short and J 2 bases short, with 11 bases between. The CDR3 extends over 12 amino acids. Germline CDR1 is SQVTM and CDR2 is ANQGSEA. The CDR3 DNA reads as TGCAGCGCGGCCGGACGGAACTATGGCTACACCTTC. This codes for CSAAGRNYGYTF.

The rearrangement links TRBV7-8 to TRBJ2-7, with 9 bases that match TRBD1. The CDR3 loop spans 16 amino acids. V shed 4 bases and J 2 bases; nucleotides not matched to a gene: 9. Germline V gene data show CDR1 as SGHVS and CDR2 as FQNEAQ. The CDR3 reads CASSSTGGRMTYEQYF. DNA for the CDR3: TGTGCCAGCAGCTCAACAGGGGGCAGAATGACCTACGAGCAGTACTTC.

There are a few counts of this clone. The V gene is TRBV2, the J gene TRBJ1-5; D is perhaps TRBD1 (5 bases). CDR1 SNHLY and CDR2 FYNNEI come from the germline V gene. V shed 8 bases and J shed 2 bases, with 16 bases lying between them. The CDR3 sequence is 15 residues long. CDR3 region: CASGPQTVGNQPQHF. The CDR3 coding sequence is TGTGCCAGCGGACCACAGACAGTTGGCAATCAGCCCCAGCATTTT.